This paragraph covers one T cell receptor (beta chain) sequence. Its cognate antigen is unknown. Generated by immunoSEQ multiplex PCR, the TCRdb table keeps only in-frame clones and is missing some. Altogether around 110,000 clones are present, around 94% being singletons, with the ten largest covering about 1.6%. The sample is drawn from a study of T cell responses to AZD1222 COVID-19 vaccine. Study-level points and caveats: Spike-specific TCR breadth and depth went up after people got two AZD1222 doses. Just a handful of AZD1222 recipients were seropositive at baseline. Mostly white British, mostly female donors; authors suggested clonal diversity may be underestimated.

Deletions cut 0 bases from V and 3 bases from J, with 6 bases between. Germline assignment: CDR1 KGHSH and CDR2 LQKENI. The CDR3 covers 13 residues. Sequenced here: peripheral blood, sampled 28 days after the second AZD1222 dose. The TCR was taken from an adult who received the AZD1222 COVID-19 vaccine. This chain uses TRBV18 with TRBJ2-7; D unresolved. The CDR3, as DNA: TGTGCCAGCTCACCACCGGGAAACTACGAGCAGTACTTC. Residues: CASSPPGNYEQYF.